The 24 T cell receptor beta chains below all came from one sample that was sequenced in a study of blood T cell repertoires in COVID-19. The protocol was immunoSEQ multiplex PCR, while the TCRdb copy is restricted to in-frame clones and leaves out a portion. Of roughly 160,000 clones listed, 80% to 90% are singletons. The specimen sequenced was peripheral blood. These receptors all come from a man between 60 and 75 years old with acute or convalescent COVID-19.

This chain uses TRBV7-6 with TRBJ2-5; TRBD1 matches at 7 bases. CDR3 length: 13 residues. Unmatched junction bases numbered 2, after V lost 5 bases and J lost 2 bases. Looked up from germline, CDR1 is SGHVS and CDR2 is FNYEAQ. This CDR3 reads CASSMGQQETQYF. DNA for the CDR3: TGTGCCAGCAGCATGGGACAGCAAGAGACCCAGTACTTC.

J is TRBJ1-1 and V is TRBV7-2; a possible D gene is TRBD1 (5 bases). Germline lookup yields CDR1 SGHTA and CDR2 FQGNSA. Trimming took off 2 bases at V and 7 bases at J, with 14 bases between the two ends. The CDR3 loop spans 14 amino acids. DNA for the CDR3: TGTGCCAGCAGCTTAACGCCGGGGGGTCTTGAAGCTTTCTTT. Translated: CASSLTPGGLEAFF. The full variable domain, with the rest looked up from reference TRBV7-2 and TRBJ1-1, is GAGVSQSPSNKVTEKGKDVELRCDPISGHTALYWYRQSLGQGLEFLIYFQGNSAPDKSGLPSDRFSAERTGGSVSTLTIQRTQQEDSAVYLCASSLTPGGLEAFFGQGTRLTVV.

J is TRBJ1-4 and V is TRBV2, with unresolved D. Germline loops: CDR1 SNHLY, CDR2 FYNNEI. This CDR3 is built from 12 residues. Trimming took off 8 bases at V and 13 bases at J, with 17 bases between the two ends. The CDR3 is CASAYVLGGLFF. CDR3 nucleotides: TGTGCCAGCGCTTACGTCCTCGGAGGACTGTTTTTT.

The chain has TRBV19 and TRBJ1-5, with 8 positions matching TRBD1. From germline, CDR1 is LNHDA and CDR2 SQIVND (reference sequence). The V segment lost 1 base and the J segment 7 bases; nucleotides outside the gene matches: 3. This CDR3 is built from 14 residues. CDR3 amino acids: CASSIVTGDQPQHF. CDR3 DNA: TGTGCCAGTAGTATAGTGACAGGGGACCAGCCCCAGCATTTT.

This chain joins TRBV15 and TRBJ2-1; tentative D call: TRBD2 (5 bases). V was pared by 0 bases and J by 3 bases, with 12 bases between. The germline V gene has CDR1 LNHNV and CDR2 YYDKDF (reference sequence). The CDR3 loop spans 16 amino acids. DNA for the CDR3: TGTGCCACCAGCAGAGATCAATCGGGAAACTACAATGAGCAGTTCTTC. Amino acid sequence: CATSRDQSGNYNEQFF.

V is TRBV7-6 and J is TRBJ2-1, with a possible D match to TRBD1 (7 bases). The germline CDR1 and CDR2 sequences are SGHVS and FNYEAQ. This CDR3 has 13 amino acids. V shed 4 bases and J shed 9 bases, with 13 bases lying between them. This CDR3 is CASSSQGGGEQFF. The CDR3 DNA reads as TGTGCCAGCAGCTCGCAGGGGGGTGGTGAGCAGTTCTTC.

The chain joins TRBV2 to TRBJ2-7, with D unresolved. Trimming took off 7 bases at V and 9 bases at J, with 22 bases between the two ends. The CDR3 totals 14 residues. Germline CDR1 SNHLY, CDR2 FYNNEI. The CDR3 region is CASTNLVGSSAQYF. The CDR3 region has the DNA TGTGCCAGCACCAATCTGGTGGGCTCGTCGGCGCAGTACTTC.

A few counts support this clone. CDR3 protein: CASSFDLVGVNTEAFF. CDR3 nucleotides: TGTGCCAGCAGTTTCGACCTTGTGGGAGTGAACACTGAAGCTTTCTTT. The J gene is TRBJ1-1, the V gene TRBV6-2 or TRBV6-3; D unclear. With 4 bases removed from V and 0 bases from J, the gap between germline ends came to 15 bases. The CDR3 extends over 16 amino acids. Per the germline V gene, CDR1 is MNHEY and CDR2 is SVGEGT.

V and J are TRBV6-5 and TRBJ2-7; D is undetermined. V lost 1 base to trimming and J lost 6 bases, with 4 bases between them. Germline V gene sequence: CDR1 MNHEY, CDR2 SVGAGI. The CDR3 is 11 residues long. This CDR3 reads CASSYYSEQYF. The CDR3 DNA follows: TGTGCCAGCAGTTACTACAGCGAGCAGTACTTC.

This clone was detected only a few times. The rearrangement joins TRBV2 to TRBJ2-7; 9 bases are a match to TRBD2. Germline V CDR1 and CDR2: SNHLY, FYNNEI. There are 15 residues in the CDR3. With V trimmed by 4 bases and J by 2 bases, 6 bases remained unmatched. CDR3 in DNA: TGTGCCAGCAGTGCGGAGACTAGCGGAACCTACGAGCAGTACTTC. Its translation: CASSAETSGTYEQYF. The variable domain in full, with the rest retrieved from reference TRBV2 and TRBJ2-7, is EPEVTQTPSHQVTQMGQEVILRCVPISNHLYFYWYRQILGQKVEFLVSFYNNEISEKSEIFDDQFSVERPDGSNFTLKIRSTKLEDSAMYFCASSAETSGTYEQYFGPGTRLTVT.

The V gene is TRBV2, the J gene TRBJ2-5; TRBD2 agrees at 9 bases. The CDR3 extends over 13 amino acids. V lost 6 bases and J lost 5; bases outside the gene matches: 4. The germline CDR1 and CDR2 sequences are SNHLY and FYNNEI. The CDR3 loop reads CASRSGLAETQYF. In DNA, the CDR3 is TGTGCCAGCAGGTCTGGACTAGCGGAGACCCAGTACTTC.

The chain has TRBV7-9 and TRBJ2-1, with 13 positions matching TRBD2. This CDR3 has 17 amino acids. Unmatched junction bases numbered 3, after V lost 4 bases and J lost 0 bases. The germline V gene has CDR1 SEHNR and CDR2 FQNEAQ (reference sequence). CDR3 nucleotides: TGTGCCAGCAGCTCCGGACTAGCGGGAGTCTCCTACAATGAGCAGTTCTTC. Translation gives CASSSGLAGVSYNEQFF.

This rearrangement joins TRBV19 to TRBJ2-7, with a possible D match to TRBD1 (6 bases). Germline V gene lookup returns CDR1 LNHDA and CDR2 SQIVND (reference sequence). The V end lost 5 bases, the J end lost 3 bases, and 11 bases lay between the germline ends. The CDR3 totals 13 residues. CDR3 in DNA: TGTGCCAGTAGTCCCGGGACAAACTACGAGCAGTACTTC. The encoded protein is CASSPGTNYEQYF.

The chain joins TRBV5-1 to TRBJ1-5, with D possibly matching TRBD1 (6 bases). The CDR3 runs 16 residues. CDR1 SGHRS and CDR2 YFSETQ come from the germline V gene. Trimming shortened V by 0 bases and J by 2 bases, and 12 bases separated the two germline ends. DNA for the CDR3: TGCGCCAGCAGCTTGGAGGGGGGGTTCGGCAATCAGCCCCAGCATTTT. It specifies CASSLEGGFGNQPQHF.

CDR3: CASGRTPDRVGTGELFF. The CDR3 bases are TGCGCCAGCGGCAGAACTCCGGACAGGGTAGGCACCGGGGAGCTGTTTTTT. This sequence joins TRBV5-1 and TRBJ2-2; 8 bases are a match to TRBD1. The CDR3 totals 17 residues. Looked up from germline, CDR1 is SGHRS and CDR2 is YFSETQ. After removal of 7 bases from V and 4 bases from J, the junction contained 15 bases not matched to a gene.

The chain is built from TRBV11-3 and TRBJ2-2, with a possible D match to TRBD1 (6 bases). Trimming removed 5 bases at V and 1 base at J, with 11 bases between. Germline lookup yields CDR1 SGHNT and CDR2 YENEEA. CDR3 length: 15 amino acids. CDR3 sequence (DNA): TGTGCCAGCAGCCCCAGGGGATTGAACACCGGGGAGCTGTTTTTT. The encoded protein is CASSPRGLNTGELFF.

The chain couples TRBV6-5 to TRBJ2-6; maybe TRBD1 (6 bases). Trimming stripped 7 bases from V and 6 bases from J, with 16 bases between. Germline CDR1 MNHEY, CDR2 SVGAGI. The CDR3 runs to 15 residues. The CDR3 region has the DNA TGTGCCAGCAAATTGAGACAGGTTGAGGCCAACGTCCTGACTTTC. Translation gives CASKLRQVEANVLTF.

This sequence joins TRBV5-6 and TRBJ1-1, with TRBD1 identical over 7 bases. CDR3 length: 15 residues. V was clipped by 4 bases and J by 1 base; unmatched bases: 7. Germline CDR1 reads SGHDT; CDR2 reads YYEEEE. The CDR3 DNA sequence: TGTGCCAGCAGCCAGATAGACAGGGCGAACACTGAAGCTTTCTTT. Translation: CASSQIDRANTEAFF.

This clone came up a few times. The chain couples TRBV7-2 to TRBJ2-7, with 9 bases matching TRBD2. The V and J ends lost 5 bases and 6 bases, in that order; junction bases with no gene match: 5. This CDR3 has 13 residues. CDR1 is SGHTA and CDR2 is FQGNSA in the germline V gene. CDR3 in amino acids: CASSPGTSSEQYF. CDR3 nucleotides: TGTGCCAGCAGCCCCGGGACTAGCTCCGAGCAGTACTTC. The whole variable domain, filled in from reference TRBV7-2 and TRBJ2-7, reads GAGVSQSPSNKVTEKGKDVELRCDPISGHTALYWYRQSLGQGLEFLIYFQGNSAPDKSGLPSDRFSAERTGGSVSTLTIQRTQQEDSAVYLCASSPGTSSEQYFGPGTRLTVT.

The gene calls are TRBV30 and TRBJ1-4; tentatively, D is TRBD1 (5 bases). Trimming stripped 2 bases from V and 6 bases from J, with 16 bases between. CDR3 length equals 15 residues. Germline V gene lookup returns CDR1 GTSNPN and CDR2 SVGIG (reference sequence). CDR3 DNA sequence: TGTGCCTGGAGTCGGCGGGGCAGGGAGGATGAAAAACTGTTTTTT. This gives the protein CAWSRRGREDEKLFF.

The CDR3 protein is CASSSSTGSVGKLFF. The CDR3 DNA follows: TGTGCCAGCAGTTCCTCGACAGGGTCCGTGGGAAAACTGTTTTTT. The chain uses TRBV28 and TRBJ1-4; 7 nucleotides agree with TRBD1. This CDR3 is built from 15 residues. The junction had 12 bases not matched to a gene; V was cut back by 4 bases and J by 10 bases. The germline CDR1 and CDR2 sequences are MDHEN and SYDVKM. The full variable domain, in which reference TRBV28 and TRBJ1-4 provide the parts outside the CDR3, is DVKVTQSSRYLVKRTGEKVFLECVQDMDHENMFWYRQDPGLGLRLIYFSYDVKMKEKGDIPEGYSVSREKKERFSLILESASTNQTSMYLCASSSSTGSVGKLFFGSGTQLSVL.

This rearrangement joins TRBV5-1 to TRBJ2-5; D unresolved. Germline V gene data show CDR1 as SGHRS and CDR2 as YFSETQ. V was pared by 7 bases and J by 1 base, with 17 bases between. This CDR3 spans 15 amino acids. CDR3 amino acids: CASSRPDSAQETQYF. As DNA, the CDR3 is TGCGCCAGCTCTCGACCCGACTCCGCCCAAGAGACCCAGTACTTC.

The rearrangement joins TRBV5-4 to TRBJ2-3; D unresolved. V dropped 4 bases and J dropped 1 base, with 16 bases sitting between them. Germline V gives CDR1 SGHNT, CDR2 YYREEE (reference sequence). The CDR3 contains 16 residues. CDR3 sequence (DNA): TGTGCCAGCAGCGAGCAACCTGTAGGAGGCACAGATACGCAGTATTTT. It yields the protein CASSEQPVGGTDTQYF.

The chain has TRBV5-4 and TRBJ1-2, with 9 bases lining up with TRBD1. With 2 bases clipped from V and 7 bases from J, the junction kept 6 bases outside the gene matches. Germline-derived CDR1 and CDR2 are SGHNT and YYREEE (reference sequence). The CDR3 is 14 residues long. The CDR3 coding sequence is TGTGCCAGCAGCTTAGTTGGGACAGGGAGTGGCTACACCTTC. This encodes CASSLVGTGSGYTF.